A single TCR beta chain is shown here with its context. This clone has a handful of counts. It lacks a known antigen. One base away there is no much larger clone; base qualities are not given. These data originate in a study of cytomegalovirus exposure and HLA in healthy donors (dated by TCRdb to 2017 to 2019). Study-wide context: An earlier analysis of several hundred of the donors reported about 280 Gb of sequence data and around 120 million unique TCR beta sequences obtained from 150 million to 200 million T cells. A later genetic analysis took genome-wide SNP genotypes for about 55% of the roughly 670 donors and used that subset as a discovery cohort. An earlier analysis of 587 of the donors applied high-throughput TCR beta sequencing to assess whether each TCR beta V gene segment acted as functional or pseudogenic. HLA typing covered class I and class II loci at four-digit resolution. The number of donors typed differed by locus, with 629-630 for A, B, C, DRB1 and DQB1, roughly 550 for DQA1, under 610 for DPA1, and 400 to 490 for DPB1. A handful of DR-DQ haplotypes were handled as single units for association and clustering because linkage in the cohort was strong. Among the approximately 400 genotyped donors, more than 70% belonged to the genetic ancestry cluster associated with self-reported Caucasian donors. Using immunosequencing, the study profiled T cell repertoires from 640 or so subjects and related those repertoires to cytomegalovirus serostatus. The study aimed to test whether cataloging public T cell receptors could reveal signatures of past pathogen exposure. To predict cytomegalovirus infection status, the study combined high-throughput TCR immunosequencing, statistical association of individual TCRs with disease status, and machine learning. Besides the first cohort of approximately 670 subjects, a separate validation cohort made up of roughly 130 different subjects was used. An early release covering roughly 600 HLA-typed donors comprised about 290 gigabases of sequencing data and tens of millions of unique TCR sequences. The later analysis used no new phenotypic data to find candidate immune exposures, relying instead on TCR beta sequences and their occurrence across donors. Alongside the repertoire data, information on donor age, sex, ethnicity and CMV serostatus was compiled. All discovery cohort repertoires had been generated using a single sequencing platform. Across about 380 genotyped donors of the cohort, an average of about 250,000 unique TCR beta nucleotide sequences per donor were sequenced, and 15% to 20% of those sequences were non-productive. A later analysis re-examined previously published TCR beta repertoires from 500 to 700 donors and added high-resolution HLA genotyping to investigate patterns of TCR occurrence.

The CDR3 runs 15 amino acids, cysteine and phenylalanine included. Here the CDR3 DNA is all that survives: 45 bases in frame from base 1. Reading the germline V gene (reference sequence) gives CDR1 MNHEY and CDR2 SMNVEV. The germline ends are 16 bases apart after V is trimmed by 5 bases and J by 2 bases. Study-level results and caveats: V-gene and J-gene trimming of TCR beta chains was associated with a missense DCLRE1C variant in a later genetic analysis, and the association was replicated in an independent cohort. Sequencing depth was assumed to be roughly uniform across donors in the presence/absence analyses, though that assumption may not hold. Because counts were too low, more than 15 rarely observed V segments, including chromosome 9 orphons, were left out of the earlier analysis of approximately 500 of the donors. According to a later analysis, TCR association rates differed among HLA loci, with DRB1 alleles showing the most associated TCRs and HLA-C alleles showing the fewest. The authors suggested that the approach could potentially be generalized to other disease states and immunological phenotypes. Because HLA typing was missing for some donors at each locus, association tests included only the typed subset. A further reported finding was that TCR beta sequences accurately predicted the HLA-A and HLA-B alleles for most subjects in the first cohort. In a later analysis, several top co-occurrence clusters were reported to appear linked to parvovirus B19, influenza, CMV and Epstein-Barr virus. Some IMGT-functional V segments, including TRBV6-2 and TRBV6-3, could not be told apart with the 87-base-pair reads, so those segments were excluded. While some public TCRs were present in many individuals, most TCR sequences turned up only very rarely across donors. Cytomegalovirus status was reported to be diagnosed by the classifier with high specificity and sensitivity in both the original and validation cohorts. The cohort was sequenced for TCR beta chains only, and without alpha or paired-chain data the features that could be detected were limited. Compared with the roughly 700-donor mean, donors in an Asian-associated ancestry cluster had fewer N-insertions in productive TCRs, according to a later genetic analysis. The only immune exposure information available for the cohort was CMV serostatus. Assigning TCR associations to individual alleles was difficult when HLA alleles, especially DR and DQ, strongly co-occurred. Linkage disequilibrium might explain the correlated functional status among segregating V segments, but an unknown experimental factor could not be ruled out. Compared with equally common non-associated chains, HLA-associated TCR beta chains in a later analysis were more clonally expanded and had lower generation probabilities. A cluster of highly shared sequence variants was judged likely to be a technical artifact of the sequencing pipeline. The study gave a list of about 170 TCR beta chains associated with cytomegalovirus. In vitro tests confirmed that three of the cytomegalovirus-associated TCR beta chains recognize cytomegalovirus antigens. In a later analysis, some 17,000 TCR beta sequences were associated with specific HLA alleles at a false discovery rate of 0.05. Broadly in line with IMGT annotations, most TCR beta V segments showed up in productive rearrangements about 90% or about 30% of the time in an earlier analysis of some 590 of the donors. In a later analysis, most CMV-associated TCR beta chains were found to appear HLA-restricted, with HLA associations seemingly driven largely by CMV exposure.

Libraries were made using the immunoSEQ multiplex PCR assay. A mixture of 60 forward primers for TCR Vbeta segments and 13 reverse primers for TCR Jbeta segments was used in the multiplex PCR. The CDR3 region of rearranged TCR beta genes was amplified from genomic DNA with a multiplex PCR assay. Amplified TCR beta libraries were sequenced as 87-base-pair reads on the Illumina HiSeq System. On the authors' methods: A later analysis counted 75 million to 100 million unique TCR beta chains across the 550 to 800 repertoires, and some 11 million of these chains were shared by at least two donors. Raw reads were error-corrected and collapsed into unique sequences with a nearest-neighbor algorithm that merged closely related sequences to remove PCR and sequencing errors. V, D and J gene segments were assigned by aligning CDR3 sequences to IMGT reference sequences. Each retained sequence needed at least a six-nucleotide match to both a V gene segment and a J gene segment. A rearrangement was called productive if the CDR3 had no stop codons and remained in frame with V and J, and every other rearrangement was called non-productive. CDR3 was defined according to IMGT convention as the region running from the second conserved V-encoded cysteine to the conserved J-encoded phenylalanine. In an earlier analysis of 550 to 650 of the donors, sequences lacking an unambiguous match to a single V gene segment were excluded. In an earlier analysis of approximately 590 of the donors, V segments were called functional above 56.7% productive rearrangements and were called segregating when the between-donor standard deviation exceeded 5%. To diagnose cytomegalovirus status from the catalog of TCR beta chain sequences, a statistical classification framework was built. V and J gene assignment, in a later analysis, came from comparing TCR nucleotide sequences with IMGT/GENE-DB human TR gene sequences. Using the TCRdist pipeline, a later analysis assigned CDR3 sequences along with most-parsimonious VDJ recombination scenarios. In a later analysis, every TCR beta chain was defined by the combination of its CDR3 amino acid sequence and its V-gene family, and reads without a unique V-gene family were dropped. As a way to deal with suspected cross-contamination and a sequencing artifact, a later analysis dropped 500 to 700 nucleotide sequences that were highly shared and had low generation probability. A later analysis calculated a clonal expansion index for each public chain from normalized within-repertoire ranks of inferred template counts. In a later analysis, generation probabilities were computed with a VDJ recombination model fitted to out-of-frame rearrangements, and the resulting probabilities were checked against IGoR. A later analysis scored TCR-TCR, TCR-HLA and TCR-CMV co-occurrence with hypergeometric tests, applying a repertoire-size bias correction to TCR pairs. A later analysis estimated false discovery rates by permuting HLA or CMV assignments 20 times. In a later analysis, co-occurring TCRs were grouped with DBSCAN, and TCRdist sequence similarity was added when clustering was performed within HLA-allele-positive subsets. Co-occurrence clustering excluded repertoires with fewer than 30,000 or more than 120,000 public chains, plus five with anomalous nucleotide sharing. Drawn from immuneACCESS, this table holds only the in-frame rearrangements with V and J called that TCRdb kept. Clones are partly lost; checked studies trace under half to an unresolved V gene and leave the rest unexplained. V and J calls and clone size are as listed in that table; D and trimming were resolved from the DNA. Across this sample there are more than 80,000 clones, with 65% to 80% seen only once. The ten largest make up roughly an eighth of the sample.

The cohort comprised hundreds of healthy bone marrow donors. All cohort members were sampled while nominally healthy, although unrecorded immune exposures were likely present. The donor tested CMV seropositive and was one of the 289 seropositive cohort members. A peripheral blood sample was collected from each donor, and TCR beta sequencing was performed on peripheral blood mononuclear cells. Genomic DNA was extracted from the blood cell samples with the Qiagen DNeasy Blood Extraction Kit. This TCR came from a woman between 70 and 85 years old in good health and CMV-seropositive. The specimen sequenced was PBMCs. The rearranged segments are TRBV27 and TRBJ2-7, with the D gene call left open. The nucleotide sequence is TGTGCCAGCAGTCCCCGGCCGACAATGACCTACGAGCAGTACTTC. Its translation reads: CASSPRPTMTYEQYF.